This T cell receptor beta chain was profiled in a study of T cell repertoires in cytomegalovirus infection. Study outcomes and limitations: There were HLA-C-restricted CMV-specific TCR beta clonotypes dominating the ex vivo response.

V shed 6 bases and J 3 bases; nucleotides not matched to a gene: 9. Per the germline V gene, CDR1 is SGHTA and CDR2 is FQGNSA. The CDR3 has 16 amino acids. TCRdb re-analysed the reads in MiXCR, keeping a single row per CDR3 protein. The table lists fewer than 300,000 distinct CDR3 sequences, under 30% of them singletons, with approximately 13% in the top ten. For this clonotype: Antigen unknown.

Sequencing used PBMCs. The genes are TRBV7-2 and TRBJ2-2; 8 bases fit TRBD2. The receptor was isolated from a human donor in good health (CMV status not recorded). Some clones in this sample may be carry-over from other donors' samples. The CDR3 DNA reads TGTGCCAGCAGACCCGGGACTAGGACGTACACCGGGGAGCTGTTTTTT. This codes for CASRPGTRTYTGELFF.